This TCR beta chain appears in the sequencing data of a study of molecular identifiers for immune sequencing clone quantification. Study context: The replicates split RNA from around 20,000 or 100,000 naive CD8 cells five ways and sequenced four. Findings of the study overall: Effector cells had over 99% of their molecules in clones above 20 RNA copies, while naive cells had under 1%.

MiXCR was run by TCRdb on the PCR reads, yielding one entry per CDR3 protein. The data contain a few hundred thousand distinct CDR3 sequences, roughly 25% of them singletons. Sorting was used to obtain naive CD8 T cells (CD8+CD4-CCR7+CD45RA+). The CDR3 totals 16 residues. Germline V gene sequence: CDR1 MGHRA, CDR2 YSYEKL. Trimming cost V 0 bases and J 1 base; bases outside gene matches: 4. This clonotype was counted a few times. What it recognizes is unknown. This chain joins TRBV4-1 and TRBJ2-3, with 7 bases that match TRBD2. Sequencing was carried out using naive CD8+ T cells from blood, with Jurkat cell RNA spiked in. Subset here: FACS-sorted CD8+CD4-CCR7+CD45RA+ naive T cells. The source of this sequence is a human donor in good health. Some libraries in this study had Jurkat cell RNA spiked in. Written as DNA, the CDR3 is TGCGCCAGCAGCCAAGAGGGGGGGTCCCGCACAGATACGCAGTATTTT. The encoded protein is CASSQEGGSRTDTQYF.